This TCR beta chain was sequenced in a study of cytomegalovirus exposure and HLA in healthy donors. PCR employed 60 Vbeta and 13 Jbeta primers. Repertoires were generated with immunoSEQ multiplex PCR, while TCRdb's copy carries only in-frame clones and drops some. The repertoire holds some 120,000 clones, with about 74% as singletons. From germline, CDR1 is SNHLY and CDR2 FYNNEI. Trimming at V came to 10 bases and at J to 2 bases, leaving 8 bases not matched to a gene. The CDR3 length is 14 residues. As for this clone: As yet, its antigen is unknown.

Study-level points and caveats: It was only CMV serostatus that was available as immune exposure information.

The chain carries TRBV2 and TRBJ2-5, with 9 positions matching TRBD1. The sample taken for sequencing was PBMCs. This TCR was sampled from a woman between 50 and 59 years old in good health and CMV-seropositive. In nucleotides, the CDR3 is TGTGCCAACCGACAGGGGGAGGCACAAGAGACCCAGTACTTC. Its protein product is CANRQGEAQETQYF. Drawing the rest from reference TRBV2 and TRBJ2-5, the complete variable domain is EPEVTQTPSHQVTQMGQEVILRCVPISNHLYFYWYRQILGQKVEFLVSFYNNEISEKSEIFDDQFSVERPDGSNFTLKIRSTKLEDSAMYFCANRQGEAQETQYFGPGTRLLVL.